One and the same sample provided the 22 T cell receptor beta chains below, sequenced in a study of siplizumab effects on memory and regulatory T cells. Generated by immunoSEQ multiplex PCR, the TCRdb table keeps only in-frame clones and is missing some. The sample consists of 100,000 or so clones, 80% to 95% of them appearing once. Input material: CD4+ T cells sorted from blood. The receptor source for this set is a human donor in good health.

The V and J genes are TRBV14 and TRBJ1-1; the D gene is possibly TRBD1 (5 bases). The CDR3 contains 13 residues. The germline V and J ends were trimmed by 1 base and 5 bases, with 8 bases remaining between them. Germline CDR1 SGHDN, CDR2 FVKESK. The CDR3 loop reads CASSQVRGTEAFF. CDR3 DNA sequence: TGTGCCAGCAGCCAAGTTAGGGGAACTGAAGCTTTCTTT. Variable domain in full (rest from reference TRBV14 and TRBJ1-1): EAGVTQFPSHSVIEKGQTVTLRCDPISGHDNLYWYRRVMGKEIKFLLHFVKESKQDESGMPNNRFLAERTGGTYSTLKVQPAELEDSGVYFCASSQVRGTEAFFGQGTRLTVV.

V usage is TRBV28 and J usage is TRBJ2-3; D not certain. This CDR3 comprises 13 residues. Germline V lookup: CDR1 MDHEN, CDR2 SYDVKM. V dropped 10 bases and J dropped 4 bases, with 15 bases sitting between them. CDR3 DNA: TGTGCCACGAAATTGCCCGCCCCAGATACGCAGTATTTT. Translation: CATKLPAPDTQYF.

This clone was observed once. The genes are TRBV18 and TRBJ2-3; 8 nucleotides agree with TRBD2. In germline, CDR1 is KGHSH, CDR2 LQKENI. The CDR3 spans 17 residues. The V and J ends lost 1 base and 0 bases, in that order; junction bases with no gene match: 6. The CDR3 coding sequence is TGTGCCAGCTCACCACGAGGCGGGGGGAAGAGCACAGATACGCAGTATTTT. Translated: CASSPRGGGKSTDTQYF.

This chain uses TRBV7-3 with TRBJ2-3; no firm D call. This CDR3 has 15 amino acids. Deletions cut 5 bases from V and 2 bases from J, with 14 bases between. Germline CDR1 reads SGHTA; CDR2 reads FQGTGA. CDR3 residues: CASSSTSLTTDTQYF. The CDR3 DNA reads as TGTGCCAGCAGCAGCACTTCCCTGACCACAGATACGCAGTATTTT.

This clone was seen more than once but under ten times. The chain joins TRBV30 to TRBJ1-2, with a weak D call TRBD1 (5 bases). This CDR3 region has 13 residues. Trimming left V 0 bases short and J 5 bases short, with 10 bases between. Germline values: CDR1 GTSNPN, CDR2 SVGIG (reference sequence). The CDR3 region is CAWSVGAKYGYTF. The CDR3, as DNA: TGTGCCTGGAGTGTTGGGGCGAAGTATGGCTACACCTTC.

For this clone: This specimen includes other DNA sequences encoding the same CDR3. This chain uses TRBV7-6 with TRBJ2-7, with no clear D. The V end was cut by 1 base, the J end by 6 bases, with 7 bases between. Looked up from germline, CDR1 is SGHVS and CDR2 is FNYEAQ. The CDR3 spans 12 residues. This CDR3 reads CASSLVDGEQYF. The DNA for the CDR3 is TGTGCCAGCAGCTTAGTCGATGGCGAGCAGTACTTC.

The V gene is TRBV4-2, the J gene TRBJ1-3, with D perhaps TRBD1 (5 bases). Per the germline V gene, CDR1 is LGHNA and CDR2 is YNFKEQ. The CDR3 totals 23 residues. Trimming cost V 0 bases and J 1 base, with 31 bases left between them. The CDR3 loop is CASSQEAVGRGYLPPLSGNTIYF. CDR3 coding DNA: TGTGCCAGCAGCCAAGAAGCTGTCGGCCGGGGCTACCTGCCGCCATTATCTGGAAACACCATATATTTT.

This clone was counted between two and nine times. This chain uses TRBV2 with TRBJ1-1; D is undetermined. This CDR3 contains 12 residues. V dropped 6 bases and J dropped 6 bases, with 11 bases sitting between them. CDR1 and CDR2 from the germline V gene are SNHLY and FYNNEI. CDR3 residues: CASRSGIPEAFF. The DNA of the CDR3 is TGTGCCAGCAGGTCGGGAATTCCTGAAGCTTTCTTT.

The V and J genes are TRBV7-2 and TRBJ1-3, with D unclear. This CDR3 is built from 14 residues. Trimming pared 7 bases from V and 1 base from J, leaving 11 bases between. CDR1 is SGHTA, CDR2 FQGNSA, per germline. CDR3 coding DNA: TGTGCCAGCACTGATCAGGCTTCTGGAAACACCATATATTTT. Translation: CASTDQASGNTIYF.

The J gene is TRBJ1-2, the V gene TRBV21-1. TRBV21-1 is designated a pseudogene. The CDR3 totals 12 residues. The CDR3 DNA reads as TGTGCCAGCAGCAAAAGTTACCATGGCTACACCTTC. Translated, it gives CASSKSYHGYTF.

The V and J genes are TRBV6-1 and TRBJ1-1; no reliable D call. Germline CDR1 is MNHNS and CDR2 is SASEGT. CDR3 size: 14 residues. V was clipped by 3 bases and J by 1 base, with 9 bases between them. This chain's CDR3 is CASSDRFRNTEAFF. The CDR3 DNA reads TGTGCCAGCAGTGACAGGTTCCGGAACACTGAAGCTTTCTTT.

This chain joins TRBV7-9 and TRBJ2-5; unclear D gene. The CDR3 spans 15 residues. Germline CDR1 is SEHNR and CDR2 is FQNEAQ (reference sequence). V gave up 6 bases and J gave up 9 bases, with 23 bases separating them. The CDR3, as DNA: TGTGCCAGCAGTACCAAGACCACCCTGTTTCGGGCCCAGTACTTC. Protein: CASSTKTTLFRAQYF.

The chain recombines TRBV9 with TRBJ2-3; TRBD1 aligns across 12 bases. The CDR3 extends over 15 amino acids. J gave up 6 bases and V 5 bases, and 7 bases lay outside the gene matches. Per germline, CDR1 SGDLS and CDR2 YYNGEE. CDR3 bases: TGTGCCAGCAGTAGGGGACAGGGGGCGCGGGATACGCAGTATTTT. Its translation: CASSRGQGARDTQYF.

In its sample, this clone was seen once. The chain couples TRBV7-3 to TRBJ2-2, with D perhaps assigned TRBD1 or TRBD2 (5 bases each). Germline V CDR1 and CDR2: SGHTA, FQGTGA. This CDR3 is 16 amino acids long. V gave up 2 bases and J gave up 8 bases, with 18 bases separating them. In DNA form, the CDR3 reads TGTGCCAGCAGCTTAGGGTCGAGGGGCCGTTCTGGGGAGCTGTTTTTT. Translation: CASSLGSRGRSGELFF.

Here the CDR3 reads CASSLIDANTGELFF. CDR3 nucleotide sequence: TGCGCCAGCAGCTTGATAGACGCGAACACCGGGGAGCTGTTTTTT. This chain joins TRBV5-1 and TRBJ2-2; D is ambiguous. The V gene's germline CDR1 is SGHRS and CDR2 YFSETQ. The CDR3 is made up of 15 amino acids. Trimming cost V 1 base and J 0 bases, with 7 bases left between them.

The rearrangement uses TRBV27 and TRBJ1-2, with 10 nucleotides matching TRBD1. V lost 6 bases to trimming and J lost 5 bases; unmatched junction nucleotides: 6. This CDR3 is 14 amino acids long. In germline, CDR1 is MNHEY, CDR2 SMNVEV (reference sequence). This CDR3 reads CASRTTGGSYGYTF. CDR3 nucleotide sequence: TGTGCCAGCAGGACGACAGGGGGCTCTTATGGCTACACCTTC.

The CDR3 loop reads CSVDPGSRNIQYF. The CDR3 DNA sequence: TGCAGCGTTGACCCAGGGTCACGGAACATTCAGTACTTC. The chain couples TRBV29-1 to TRBJ2-4; D may be TRBD1 (5 bases). Germline V gene sequence: CDR1 SQVTM, CDR2 ANQGSEA. The ends were cut back, 3 bases at V and 7 bases at J, with 13 bases in the middle. The CDR3 has 13 residues.

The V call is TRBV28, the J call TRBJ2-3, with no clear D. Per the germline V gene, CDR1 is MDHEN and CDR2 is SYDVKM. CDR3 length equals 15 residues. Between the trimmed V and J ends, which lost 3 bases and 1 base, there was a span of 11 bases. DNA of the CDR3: TGTGCCAGCAGTTTCTTACCCACGGGCACAGATACGCAGTATTTT. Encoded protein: CASSFLPTGTDTQYF.

CDR3 sequence (DNA): TGCGCCAGCAGCTCGGGACTAGCGGGCGGGAATGAGCAGTTCTTC. It encodes CASSSGLAGGNEQFF. The rearrangement uses TRBV5-1 and TRBJ2-1, with TRBD2 identical over 12 bases. J lost 7 bases, V lost 3 bases, and 5 bases had no gene match. This CDR3 region has 15 residues. Germline V CDR1 and CDR2: SGHRS, YFSETQ.

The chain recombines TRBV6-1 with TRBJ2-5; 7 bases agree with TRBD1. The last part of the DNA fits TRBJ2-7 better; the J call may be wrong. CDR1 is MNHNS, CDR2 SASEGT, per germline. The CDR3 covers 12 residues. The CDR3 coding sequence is TGTGCCAGCAGCTCGACAGGGTACGAGCAGTACTTC. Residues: CASSSTGYEQYF.

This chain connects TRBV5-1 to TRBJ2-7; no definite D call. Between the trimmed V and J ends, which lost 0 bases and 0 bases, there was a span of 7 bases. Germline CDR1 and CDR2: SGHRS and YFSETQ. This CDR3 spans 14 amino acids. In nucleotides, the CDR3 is TGCGCCAGCAGCTTGGATCCGGGCTCCTACGAGCAGTACTTC. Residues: CASSLDPGSYEQYF.

CDR3 amino acids: CASHRGGYEQYF. The CDR3 coding sequence is TGTGCCAGTCACAGGGGAGGCTACGAGCAGTACTTC. The rearrangement joins TRBV5-6 to TRBJ2-7; a weak D match, TRBD1 (7 bases). CDR1 is SGHDT, CDR2 YYEEEE, per germline. This CDR3 contains 12 residues. Between the trimmed V and J ends, which lost 8 bases and 3 bases, there was a span of 12 bases.